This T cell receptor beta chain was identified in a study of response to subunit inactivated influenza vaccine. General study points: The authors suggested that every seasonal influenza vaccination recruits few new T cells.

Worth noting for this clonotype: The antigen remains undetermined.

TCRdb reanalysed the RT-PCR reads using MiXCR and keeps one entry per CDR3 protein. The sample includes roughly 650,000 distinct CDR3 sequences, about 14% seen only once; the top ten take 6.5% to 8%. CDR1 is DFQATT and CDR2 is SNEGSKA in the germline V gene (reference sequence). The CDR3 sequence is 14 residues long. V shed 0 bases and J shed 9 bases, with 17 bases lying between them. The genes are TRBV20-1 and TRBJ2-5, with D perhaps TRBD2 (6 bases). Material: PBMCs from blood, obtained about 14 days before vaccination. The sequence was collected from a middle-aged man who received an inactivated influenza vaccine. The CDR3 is CSARDGTGGEAQYF. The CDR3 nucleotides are TGCAGTGCTAGAGACGGGACGGGCGGGGAGGCCCAGTACTTC.